This T cell receptor beta chain was found in a study of blood T cell repertoires in COVID-19. How the authors handled the data: How many nucleated cells were present was estimated from reference gene primer amplification. Here immunoSEQ multiplex PCR was the method, and the copy in TCRdb shows in-frame clones only, minus some. The V and J calls and clone size are taken from that table; D and trimming were inferred from the DNA. Of 50,000 to 85,000 clones listed, roughly 82% were seen once; the top ten hold 5% to 7.5%. The germline gives CDR1 SGHRS, CDR2 YFSETQ. V was pared by 4 bases and J by 5 bases, with 9 bases of the junction left unmatched. The CDR3 contains 16 residues.

The sequenced material came from peripheral blood. This clonotype originated in a man in his sixties with acute or convalescent COVID-19. The chain couples TRBV5-1 to TRBJ1-2; TRBD1 matches at 12 bases. CDR3 protein: CASSLTGTGGYYGYTF. The DNA for the CDR3 is TGCGCCAGCAGCCTGACCGGGACAGGGGGCTATTATGGCTACACCTTC.